A single sample gave rise to the 2 T cell receptor beta chains below, sequenced in a study of cytomegalovirus exposure and HLA in healthy donors. Profiling relied on immunoSEQ multiplex PCR, and the TCRdb table lists in-frame clones only, not all of them. The sample lists 190,000 or so clones, approximately 83% occurring once. The sequenced sample consisted of PBMCs. The receptor set was obtained from a woman aged 18-29 years in good health and CMV-seropositive.

This clone was seen a few times. V usage is TRBV19 and J usage is TRBJ1-2, with D hard to call. Germline V CDR1 and CDR2: LNHDA, SQIVND (reference sequence). CDR3 length: 16 residues. The V end was cut by 1 base, the J end by 2 bases, with 14 bases between. CDR3 DNA sequence: TGTGCCAGTAGTATAGTAGCCGCGGCCCCAAACTATGGCTACACCTTC. Residues: CASSIVAAAPNYGYTF.

The rearrangement uses TRBV9 and TRBJ1-1, with D perhaps TRBD1 (6 bases). The germline CDR1 and CDR2 sequences are SGDLS and YYNGEE. V was trimmed by 3 bases and J by 1 base, leaving 10 bases between them. The CDR3 covers 14 residues. Here the CDR3 reads CASSAMTGNTEAFF. The CDR3, as DNA: TGTGCCAGCAGCGCTATGACAGGGAACACTGAAGCTTTCTTT.